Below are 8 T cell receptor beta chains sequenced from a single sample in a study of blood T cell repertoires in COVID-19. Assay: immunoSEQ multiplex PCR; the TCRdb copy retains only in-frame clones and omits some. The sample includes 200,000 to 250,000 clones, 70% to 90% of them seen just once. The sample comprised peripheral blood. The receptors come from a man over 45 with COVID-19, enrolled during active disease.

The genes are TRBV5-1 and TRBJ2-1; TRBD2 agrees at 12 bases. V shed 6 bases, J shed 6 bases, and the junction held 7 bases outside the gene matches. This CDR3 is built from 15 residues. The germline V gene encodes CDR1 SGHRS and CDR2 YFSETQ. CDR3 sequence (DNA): TGCGCCAGCACCCTAACACTAGCGGGGGGCAATGAGCAGTTCTTC. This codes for CASTLTLAGGNEQFF. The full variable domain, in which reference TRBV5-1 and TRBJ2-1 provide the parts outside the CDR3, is KAGVTQTPRYLIKTRGQQVTLSCSPISGHRSVSWYQQTPGQGLQFLFEYFSETQRNKGNFPGRFSGRQFSNSRSEMNVSTLELGDSALYLCASTLTLAGGNEQFFGPGTRLTVL.

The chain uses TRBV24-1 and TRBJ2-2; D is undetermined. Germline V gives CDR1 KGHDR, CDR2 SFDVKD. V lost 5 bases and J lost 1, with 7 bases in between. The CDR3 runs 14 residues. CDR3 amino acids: CATSGEENTGELFF. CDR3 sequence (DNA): TGTGCCACCAGTGGTGAGGAGAACACCGGGGAGCTGTTTTTT.

In nucleotides, the CDR3 is TGTGCCAGCAGTTCGGGGGGCCAGCCCCAGCATTTT. Its translation: CASSSGGQPQHF. This sequence joins TRBV28 and TRBJ1-5; the D gene is possibly TRBD1 (6 bases). Deletions cut 4 bases from V and 7 bases from J, with 8 bases between. The germline V gene has CDR1 MDHEN and CDR2 SYDVKM. The CDR3 is 12 amino acids. The whole variable domain, filled in from reference TRBV28 and TRBJ1-5, reads DVKVTQSSRYLVKRTGEKVFLECVQDMDHENMFWYRQDPGLGLRLIYFSYDVKMKEKGDIPEGYSVSREKKERFSLILESASTNQTSMYLCASSSGGQPQHFGDGTRLSIL.

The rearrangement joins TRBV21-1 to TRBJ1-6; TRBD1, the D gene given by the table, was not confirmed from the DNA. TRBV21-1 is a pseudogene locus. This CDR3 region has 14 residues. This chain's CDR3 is CASNHRGPISPLHF. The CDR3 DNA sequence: TGTGCCAGCAACCACAGGGGTCCTATCTCACCCCTCCACTTT.

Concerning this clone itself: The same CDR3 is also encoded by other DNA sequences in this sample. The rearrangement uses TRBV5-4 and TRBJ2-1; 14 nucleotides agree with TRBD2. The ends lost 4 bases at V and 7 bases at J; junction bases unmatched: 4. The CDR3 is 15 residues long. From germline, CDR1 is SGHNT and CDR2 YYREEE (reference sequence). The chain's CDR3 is CASSGGLAGGNEQFF. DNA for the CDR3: TGTGCCAGCAGCGGAGGACTAGCGGGAGGTAATGAGCAGTTCTTC.

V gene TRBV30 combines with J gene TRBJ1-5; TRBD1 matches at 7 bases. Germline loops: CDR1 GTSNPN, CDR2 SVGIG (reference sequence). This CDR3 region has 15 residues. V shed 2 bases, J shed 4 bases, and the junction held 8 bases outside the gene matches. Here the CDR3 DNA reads TGTGCCTGGAGTATAAAAGGACAGGTTAATCAGCCCCAGCATTTT. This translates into CAWSIKGQVNQPQHF.

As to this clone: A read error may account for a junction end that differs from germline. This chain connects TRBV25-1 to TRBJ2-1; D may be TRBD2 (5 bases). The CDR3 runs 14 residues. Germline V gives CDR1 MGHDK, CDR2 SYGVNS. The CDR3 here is CASNIEGAYSEQFF. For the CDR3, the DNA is TGTGCCAGCAATATAGAGGGTGCCTACAGTGAGCAGTTCTTC.

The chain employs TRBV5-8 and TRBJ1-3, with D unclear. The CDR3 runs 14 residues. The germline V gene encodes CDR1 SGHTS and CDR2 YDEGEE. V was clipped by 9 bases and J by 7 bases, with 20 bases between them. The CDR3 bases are TGTGCCACCCGCTTACTCACGTTAAGCAACACCATATATTTT. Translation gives CATRLLTLSNTIYF.